This T cell receptor beta chain was recovered during a study of blood T cell repertoires in COVID-19. Turning to the study itself: The United States, Italy and Spain supplied acute and convalescent COVID-19 samples. Sources were T cells, B-cell-depleted T cells, or PBMCs; the material itself was cDNA or gDNA.

Using immunoSEQ multiplex PCR, the repertoire was profiled, and TCRdb retains in-frame clones only, with some absent. This sample has roughly 24,000 clones, with approximately 86% found just once. CDR1 and CDR2 (germline): LNHDA, SQIVND (reference sequence). Between the trimmed V and J ends, which lost 6 bases and 8 bases, there was a span of 25 bases. The CDR3 is made up of 16 amino acids. The sample was peripheral blood. This sequence originates from a human donor in a cohort sampled during active COVID-19. The chain has TRBV19 and TRBJ1-2; D may be TRBD1 (5 bases). CDR3 bases: TGTGCCAGTAGGGAGGGGACTGCTACCCGGTTAAGGGGCTACACCTTC. Translated: CASREGTATRLRGYTF. Supplemented by reference TRBV19 and TRBJ1-2, the full variable domain reads DGGITQSPKYLFRKEGQNVTLSCEQNLNHDAMYWYRQDPGQGLRLIYYSQIVNDFQKGDIAEGYSVSREKKESFPLTVTSAQKNPTAFYLCASREGTATRLRGYTFGSGTRLTVV.